The 3 T cell receptor beta chains below come from one sample, sequenced in a study of blood T cell repertoires in COVID-19. The table came from immunoSEQ multiplex PCR; TCRdb's copy has only in-frame clones and leaves some out. The sample holds approximately 120,000 clones; roughly 76% are singletons and the top ten take 8.5% to 12%. The sample taken for sequencing was peripheral blood. The receptors were gathered from a human donor in a cohort sampled during active COVID-19.

The CDR3 region has the DNA TGTGCCAGCAGCCCTGCGGGACTAGCGGGGGGCACAGATACGCAGTATTTT. Its protein is CASSPAGLAGGTDTQYF. The chain joins TRBV13 to TRBJ2-3, with TRBD2 identical over 14 bases. The CDR3 is 17 amino acids. V trimming: 5 bases; J trimming: 1 base; junction bases outside the gene matches: 5. The V gene's germline CDR1 is PRHDT and CDR2 FYEKMQ (reference sequence). The full variable domain, in which reference TRBV13 and TRBJ2-3 provide the parts outside the CDR3, is AAGVIQSPRHLIKEKRETATLKCYPIPRHDTVYWYQQGPGQDPQFLISFYEKMQSDKGSIPDRFSAQQFSDYHSELNMSSLELGDSALYFCASSPAGLAGGTDTQYFGPGTRLTVL.

This clone was counted ten times or more. The genes are TRBV5-4 and TRBJ2-5; 7 bases fit TRBD1. The V segment lost 4 bases and the J segment 3 bases; nucleotides outside the gene matches: 3. CDR1 is SGHNT, CDR2 YYREEE, per germline (reference sequence). The CDR3 is 13 amino acids. CDR3 sequence: CASSVGTEETQYF. In nucleotides, the CDR3 is TGTGCCAGCAGCGTAGGGACAGAAGAGACCCAGTACTTC.

The chain carries TRBV28 and TRBJ1-2, with D perhaps matching TRBD1 (6 bases). Germline CDR1 reads MDHEN; CDR2 reads SYDVKM. The V and J ends lost 6 bases and 4 bases respectively, with 15 bases between them. The CDR3 consists of 14 residues. The CDR3 reads CASSSPGVRYGYTF. The CDR3 DNA is TGTGCCAGCAGCTCGCCAGGGGTCCGCTATGGCTACACCTTC.